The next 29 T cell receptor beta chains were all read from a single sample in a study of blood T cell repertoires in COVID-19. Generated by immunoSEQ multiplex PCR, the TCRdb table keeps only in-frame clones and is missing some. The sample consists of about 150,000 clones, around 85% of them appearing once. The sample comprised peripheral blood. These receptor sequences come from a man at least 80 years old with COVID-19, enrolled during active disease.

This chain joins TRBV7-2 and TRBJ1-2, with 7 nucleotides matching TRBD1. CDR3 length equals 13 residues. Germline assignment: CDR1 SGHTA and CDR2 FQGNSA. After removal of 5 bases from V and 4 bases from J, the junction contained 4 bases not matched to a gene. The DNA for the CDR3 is TGTGCCAGCAGCCCACAGGGGTTCTATGGCTACACCTTC. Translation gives CASSPQGFYGYTF.

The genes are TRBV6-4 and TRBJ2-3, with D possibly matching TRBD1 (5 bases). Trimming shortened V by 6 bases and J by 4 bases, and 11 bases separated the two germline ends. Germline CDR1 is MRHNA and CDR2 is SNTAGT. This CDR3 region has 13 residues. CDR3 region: CASSPRVADTQYF. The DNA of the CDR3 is TGTGCCAGCAGCCCCAGGGTTGCAGATACGCAGTATTTT.

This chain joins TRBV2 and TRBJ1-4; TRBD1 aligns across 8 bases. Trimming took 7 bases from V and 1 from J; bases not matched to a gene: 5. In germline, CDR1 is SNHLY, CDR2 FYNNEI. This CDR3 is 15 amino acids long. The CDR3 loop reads CASKGQGGTNEKLFF. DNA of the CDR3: TGTGCCAGCAAAGGACAGGGCGGAACTAATGAAAAACTGTTTTTT.

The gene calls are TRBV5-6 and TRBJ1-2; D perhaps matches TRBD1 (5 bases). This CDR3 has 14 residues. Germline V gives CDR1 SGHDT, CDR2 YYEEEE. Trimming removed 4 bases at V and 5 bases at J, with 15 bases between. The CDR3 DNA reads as TGTGCCAGCAGCACTCAACGCAGGGTTTATGGCTACACCTTC. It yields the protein CASSTQRRVYGYTF.

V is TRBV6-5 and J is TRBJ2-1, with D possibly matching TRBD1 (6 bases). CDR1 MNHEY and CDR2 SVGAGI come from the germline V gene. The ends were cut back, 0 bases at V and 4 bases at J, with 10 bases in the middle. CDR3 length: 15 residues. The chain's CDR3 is CASSYSGTPYNEQFF. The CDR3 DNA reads TGTGCCAGCAGTTACTCCGGGACACCTTACAATGAGCAGTTCTTC.

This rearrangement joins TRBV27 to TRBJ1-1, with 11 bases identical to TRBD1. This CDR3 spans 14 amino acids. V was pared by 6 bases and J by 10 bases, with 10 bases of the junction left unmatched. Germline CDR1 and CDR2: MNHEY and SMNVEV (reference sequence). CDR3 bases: TGTGCCAGCAGGCCCGGGACAGGGGGGCTTGGAGCTTTCTTT. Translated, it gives CASRPGTGGLGAFF.

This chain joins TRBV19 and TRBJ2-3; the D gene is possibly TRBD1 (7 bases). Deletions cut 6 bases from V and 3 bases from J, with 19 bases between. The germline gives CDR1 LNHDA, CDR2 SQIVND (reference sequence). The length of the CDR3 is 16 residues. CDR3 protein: CASSRGTAPRTDTQYF. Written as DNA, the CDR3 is TGTGCCAGTAGCCGGGGGACAGCACCCAGAACAGATACGCAGTATTTT.

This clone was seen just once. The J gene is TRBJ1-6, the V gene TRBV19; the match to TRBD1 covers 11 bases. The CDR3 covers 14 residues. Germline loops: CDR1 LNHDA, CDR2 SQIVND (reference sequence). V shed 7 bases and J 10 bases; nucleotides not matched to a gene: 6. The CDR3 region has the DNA TGTGCCAGTACCTCGGACAGGGGGCTGTCACCCCTCCACTTT. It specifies CASTSDRGLSPLHF. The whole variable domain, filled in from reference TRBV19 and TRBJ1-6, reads DGGITQSPKYLFRKEGQNVTLSCEQNLNHDAMYWYRQDPGQGLRLIYYSQIVNDFQKGDIAEGYSVSREKKESFPLTVTSAQKNPTAFYLCASTSDRGLSPLHFGNGTRLTVT.

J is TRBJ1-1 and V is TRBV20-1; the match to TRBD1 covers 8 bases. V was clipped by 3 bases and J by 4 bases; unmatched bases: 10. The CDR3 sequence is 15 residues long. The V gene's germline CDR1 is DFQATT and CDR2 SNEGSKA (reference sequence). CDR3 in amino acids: CSASDRGRSATEAFF. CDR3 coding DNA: TGCAGTGCTAGTGACAGGGGCCGTTCAGCCACTGAAGCTTTCTTT.

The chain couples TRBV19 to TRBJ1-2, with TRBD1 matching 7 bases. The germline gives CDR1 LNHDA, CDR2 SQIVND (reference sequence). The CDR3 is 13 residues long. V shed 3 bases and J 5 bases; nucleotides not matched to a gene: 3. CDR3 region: CASSIQGDYGYTF. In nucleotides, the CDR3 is TGTGCCAGTAGTATCCAGGGGGATTATGGCTACACCTTC.

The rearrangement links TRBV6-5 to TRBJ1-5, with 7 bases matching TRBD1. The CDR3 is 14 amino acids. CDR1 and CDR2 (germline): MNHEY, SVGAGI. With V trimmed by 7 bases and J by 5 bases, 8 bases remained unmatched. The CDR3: CASTHDRVDQPQHF. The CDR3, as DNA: TGTGCCAGCACCCACGACAGGGTGGATCAGCCCCAGCATTTT.

The CDR3 sequence: CASSYPGQTNEKLFF. Here the CDR3 DNA reads TGTGCCAGCAGCTACCCCGGACAGACTAATGAAAAACTGTTTTTT. V is TRBV7-9 and J is TRBJ1-4; possible D gene TRBD1, 6 bases. V shed 4 bases and J shed 2 bases, with 11 bases lying between them. Germline V gene sequence: CDR1 SEHNR, CDR2 FQNEAQ (reference sequence). CDR3 length: 15 residues.

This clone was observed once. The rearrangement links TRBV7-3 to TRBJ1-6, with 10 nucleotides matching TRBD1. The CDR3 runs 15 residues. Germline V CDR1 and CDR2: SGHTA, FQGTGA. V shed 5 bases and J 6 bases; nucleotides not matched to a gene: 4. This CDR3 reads CASSPDRGPNSPLHF. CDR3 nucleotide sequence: TGTGCCAGCAGCCCCGACAGGGGGCCTAATTCACCCCTCCACTTT.

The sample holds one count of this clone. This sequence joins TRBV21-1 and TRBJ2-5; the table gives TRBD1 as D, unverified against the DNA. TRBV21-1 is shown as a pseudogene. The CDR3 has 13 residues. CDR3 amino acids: CASTRDMGETQYF. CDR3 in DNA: TGTGCCAGCACCCGGGACATGGGAGAGACCCAGTACTTC.

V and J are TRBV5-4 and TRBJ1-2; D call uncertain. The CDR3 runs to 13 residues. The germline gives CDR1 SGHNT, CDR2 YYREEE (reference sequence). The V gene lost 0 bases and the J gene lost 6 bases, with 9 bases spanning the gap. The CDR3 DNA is TGTGCCAGCAGCTTGGGCCCTCCGGATGGCTACACCTTC. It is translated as CASSLGPPDGYTF.

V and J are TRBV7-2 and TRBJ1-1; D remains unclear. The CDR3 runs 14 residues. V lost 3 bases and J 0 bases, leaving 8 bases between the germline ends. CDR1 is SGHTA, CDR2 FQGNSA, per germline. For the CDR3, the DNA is TGTGCCAGCAGCTTTAGCATGGTGAACACTGAAGCTTTCTTT. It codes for CASSFSMVNTEAFF.

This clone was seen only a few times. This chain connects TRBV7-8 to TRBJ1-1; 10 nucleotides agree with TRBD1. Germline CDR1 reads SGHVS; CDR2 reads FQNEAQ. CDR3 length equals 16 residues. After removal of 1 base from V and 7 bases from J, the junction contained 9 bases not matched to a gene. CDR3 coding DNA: TGTGCCAGCAGCTTAGGCCTTGGGACAGGGGTTATTGAAGCTTTCTTT. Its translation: CASSLGLGTGVIEAFF.

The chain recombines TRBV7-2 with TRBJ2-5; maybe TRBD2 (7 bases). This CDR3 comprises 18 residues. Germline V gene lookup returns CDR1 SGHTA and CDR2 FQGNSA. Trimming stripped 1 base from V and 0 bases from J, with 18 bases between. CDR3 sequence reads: CASSLVLSGRGYQETQYF. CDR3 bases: TGTGCCAGCAGCTTAGTTCTGAGTGGGAGGGGGTACCAAGAGACCCAGTACTTC.

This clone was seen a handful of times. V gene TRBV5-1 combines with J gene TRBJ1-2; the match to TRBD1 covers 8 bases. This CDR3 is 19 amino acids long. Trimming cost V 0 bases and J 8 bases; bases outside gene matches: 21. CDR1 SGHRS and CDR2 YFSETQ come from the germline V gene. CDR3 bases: TGCGCCAGCAGCTTGGGGGAGATGTGGACAGGGCAATTTCGAGGGGGCTACACCTTC. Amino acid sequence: CASSLGEMWTGQFRGGYTF.

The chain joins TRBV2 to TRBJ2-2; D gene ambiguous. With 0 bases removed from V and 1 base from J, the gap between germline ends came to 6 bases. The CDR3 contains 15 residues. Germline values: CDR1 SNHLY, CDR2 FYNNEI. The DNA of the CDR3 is TGTGCCAGCAGTGAAGCTCAGAAGAACACCGGGGAGCTGTTTTTT. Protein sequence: CASSEAQKNTGELFF. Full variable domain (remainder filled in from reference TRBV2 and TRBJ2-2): EPEVTQTPSHQVTQMGQEVILRCVPISNHLYFYWYRQILGQKVEFLVSFYNNEISEKSEIFDDQFSVERPDGSNFTLKIRSTKLEDSAMYFCASSEAQKNTGELFFGEGSRLTVL.

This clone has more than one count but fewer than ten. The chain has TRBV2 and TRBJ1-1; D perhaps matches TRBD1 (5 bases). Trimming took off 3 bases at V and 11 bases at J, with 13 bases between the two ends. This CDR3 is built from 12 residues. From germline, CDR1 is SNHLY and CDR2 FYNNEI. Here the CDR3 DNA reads TGTGCCAGCAGTGACAGGGCTTTGGGGGCTTTCTTT. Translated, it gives CASSDRALGAFF.

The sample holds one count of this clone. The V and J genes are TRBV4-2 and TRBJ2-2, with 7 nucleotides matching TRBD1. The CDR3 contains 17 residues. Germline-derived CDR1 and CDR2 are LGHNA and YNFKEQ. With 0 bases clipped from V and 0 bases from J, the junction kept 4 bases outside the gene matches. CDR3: CASSQELDRANTGELFF. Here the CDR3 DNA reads TGTGCCAGCAGCCAAGAACTCGACAGGGCGAACACCGGGGAGCTGTTTTTT.

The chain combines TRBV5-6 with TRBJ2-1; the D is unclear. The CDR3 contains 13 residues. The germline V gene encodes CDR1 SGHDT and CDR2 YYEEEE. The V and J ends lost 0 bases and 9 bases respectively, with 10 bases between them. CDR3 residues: CASSLEITGEQFF. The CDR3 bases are TGTGCCAGCAGCTTGGAGATCACCGGTGAGCAGTTCTTC.

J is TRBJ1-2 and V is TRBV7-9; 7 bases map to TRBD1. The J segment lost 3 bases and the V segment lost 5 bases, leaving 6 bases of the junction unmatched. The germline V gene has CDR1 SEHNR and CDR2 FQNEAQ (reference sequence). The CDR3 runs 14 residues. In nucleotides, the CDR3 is TGTGCCAGCAGCCGCGACAGGGCCGACTATGGCTACACCTTC. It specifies CASSRDRADYGYTF.

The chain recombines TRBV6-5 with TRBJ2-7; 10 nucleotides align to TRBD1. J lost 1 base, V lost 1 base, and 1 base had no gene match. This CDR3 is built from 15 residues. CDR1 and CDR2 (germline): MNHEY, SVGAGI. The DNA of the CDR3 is TGTGCCAGCAGTTACTGGACAGGGGGGTCCTACGAGCAGTACTTC. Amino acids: CASSYWTGGSYEQYF.

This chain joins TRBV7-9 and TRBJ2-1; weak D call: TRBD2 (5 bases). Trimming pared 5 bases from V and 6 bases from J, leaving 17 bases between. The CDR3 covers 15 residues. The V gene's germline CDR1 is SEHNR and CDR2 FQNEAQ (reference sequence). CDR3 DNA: TGTGCCAGCAGCCCCGAAGAGGCGAGGGCCAATGAGCAGTTCTTC. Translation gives CASSPEEARANEQFF.

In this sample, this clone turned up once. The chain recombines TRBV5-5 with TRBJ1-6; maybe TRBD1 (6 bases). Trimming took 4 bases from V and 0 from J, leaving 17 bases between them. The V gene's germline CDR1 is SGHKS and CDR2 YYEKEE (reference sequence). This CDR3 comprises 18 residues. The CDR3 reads CASSLGTSLSSYNSPLHF. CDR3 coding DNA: TGTGCCAGCAGCCTAGGGACATCCCTGAGCTCCTATAATTCACCCCTCCACTTT.

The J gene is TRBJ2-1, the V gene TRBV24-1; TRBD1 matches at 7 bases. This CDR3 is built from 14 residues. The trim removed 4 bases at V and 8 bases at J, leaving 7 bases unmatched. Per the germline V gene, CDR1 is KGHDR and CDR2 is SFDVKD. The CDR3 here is CATSDFRGSDEQFF. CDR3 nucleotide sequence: TGTGCCACCAGTGACTTCAGGGGGTCGGATGAGCAGTTCTTC.

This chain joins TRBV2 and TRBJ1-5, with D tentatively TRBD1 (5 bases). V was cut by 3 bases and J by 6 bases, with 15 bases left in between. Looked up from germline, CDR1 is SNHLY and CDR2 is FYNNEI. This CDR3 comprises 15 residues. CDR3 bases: TGTGCCAGCAGTGATGGAGACAGTTCTGTTCAGCCCCAGCATTTT. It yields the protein CASSDGDSSVQPQHF.